This T cell receptor beta chain comes out of a study of early T cells in non-severe SARS-CoV-2 infection. Study information: Unpaired chains resulted from sequencing bulk RNA of unsorted whole blood.

Unique molecular identifiers tagged individual cDNA molecules. Using its own MiXCR run on the 5' RACE reads, TCRdb lists one record per CDR3 protein. Of approximately 69,000 distinct CDR3 sequences in the sample, roughly 11% were seen once. CDR1 is SGHTA and CDR2 is FQGTGA in the germline V gene. The CDR3 spans 14 residues. The V and J ends lost 4 bases and 7 bases respectively, with 15 bases between them. This sequence originates from an adult who was a healthcare worker with PCR-confirmed SARS-CoV-2 infection or an uninfected control (not recorded which). This chain uses TRBV7-3 with TRBJ2-3; D possibly corresponds to TRBD2 (5 bases). The material was whole blood, obtained at baseline. CDR3 nucleotides: TGTGCCAGCAGCTCCGGTAGTGGGGAGAATACGCAGTATTTT. Its protein is CASSSGSGENTQYF.